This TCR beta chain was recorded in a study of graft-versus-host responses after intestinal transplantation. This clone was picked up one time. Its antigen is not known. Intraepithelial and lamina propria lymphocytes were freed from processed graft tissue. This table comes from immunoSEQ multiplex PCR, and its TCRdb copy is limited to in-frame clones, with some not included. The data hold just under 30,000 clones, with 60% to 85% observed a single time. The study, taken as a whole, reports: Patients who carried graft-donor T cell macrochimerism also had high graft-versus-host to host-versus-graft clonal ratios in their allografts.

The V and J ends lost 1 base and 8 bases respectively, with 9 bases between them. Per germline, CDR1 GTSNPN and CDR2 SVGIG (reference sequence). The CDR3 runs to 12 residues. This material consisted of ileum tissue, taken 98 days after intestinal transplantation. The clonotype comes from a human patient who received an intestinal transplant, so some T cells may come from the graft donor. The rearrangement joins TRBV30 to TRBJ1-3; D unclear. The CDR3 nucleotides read TGTGCCTGGAGTGCCTCCCCTTACACCATATATTTT. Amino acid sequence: CAWSASPYTIYF.